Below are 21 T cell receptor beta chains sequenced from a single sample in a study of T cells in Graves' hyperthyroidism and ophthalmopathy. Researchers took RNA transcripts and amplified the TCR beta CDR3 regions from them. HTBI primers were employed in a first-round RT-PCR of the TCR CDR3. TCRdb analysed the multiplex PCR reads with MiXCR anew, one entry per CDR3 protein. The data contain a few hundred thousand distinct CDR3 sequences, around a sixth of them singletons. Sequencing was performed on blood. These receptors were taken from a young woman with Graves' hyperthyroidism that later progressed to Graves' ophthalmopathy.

In DNA form, the CDR3 reads TGTGCCAGCAGCTTGATGCGGGATCTTGGGAATGAGCAGTTCTTC. It codes for CASSLMRDLGNEQFF. V usage is TRBV5-4 and J usage is TRBJ2-1; D perhaps matches TRBD2 (6 bases). The CDR3 covers 15 residues. Germline CDR1 reads SGHNT; CDR2 reads YYREEE (reference sequence). V was trimmed by 1 base and J by 7 bases, leaving 15 bases between them.

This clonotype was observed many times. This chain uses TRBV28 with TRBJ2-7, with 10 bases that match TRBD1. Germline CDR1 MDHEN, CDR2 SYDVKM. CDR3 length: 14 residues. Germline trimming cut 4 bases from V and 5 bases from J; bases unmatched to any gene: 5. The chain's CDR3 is CASSSGDRGNEQYF. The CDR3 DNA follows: TGTGCCAGCAGTTCGGGGGACAGGGGAAACGAGCAGTACTTC.

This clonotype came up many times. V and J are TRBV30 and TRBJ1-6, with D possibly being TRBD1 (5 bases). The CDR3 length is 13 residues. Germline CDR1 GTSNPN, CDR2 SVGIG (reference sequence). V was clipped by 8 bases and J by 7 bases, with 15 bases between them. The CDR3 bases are TGTGCCCATTCAGGGACCCCCAATTCACCCCTCCACTTT. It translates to CAHSGTPNSPLHF.

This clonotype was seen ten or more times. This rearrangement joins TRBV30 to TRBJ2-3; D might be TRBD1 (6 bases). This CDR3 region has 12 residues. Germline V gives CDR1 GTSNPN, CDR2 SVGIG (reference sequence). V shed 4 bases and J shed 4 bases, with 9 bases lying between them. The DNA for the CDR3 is TGTGCCTGGACCGCAGGGGCAGATACGCAGTATTTT. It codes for CAWTAGADTQYF.

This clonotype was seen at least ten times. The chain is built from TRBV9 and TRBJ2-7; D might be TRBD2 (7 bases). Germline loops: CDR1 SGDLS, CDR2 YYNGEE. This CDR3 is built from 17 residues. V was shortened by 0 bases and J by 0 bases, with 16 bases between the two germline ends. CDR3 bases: TGTGCCAGCAGCGTAGGATTCGGGGGCGGGAGCTCCTACGAGCAGTACTTC. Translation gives CASSVGFGGGSSYEQYF.

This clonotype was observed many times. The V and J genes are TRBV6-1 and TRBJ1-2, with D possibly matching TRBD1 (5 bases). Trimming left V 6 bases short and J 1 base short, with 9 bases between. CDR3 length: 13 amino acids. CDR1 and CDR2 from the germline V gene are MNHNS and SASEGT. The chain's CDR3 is CASRGTDNYGYTF. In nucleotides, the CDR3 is TGTGCCAGCAGAGGGACCGATAACTATGGCTACACCTTC.

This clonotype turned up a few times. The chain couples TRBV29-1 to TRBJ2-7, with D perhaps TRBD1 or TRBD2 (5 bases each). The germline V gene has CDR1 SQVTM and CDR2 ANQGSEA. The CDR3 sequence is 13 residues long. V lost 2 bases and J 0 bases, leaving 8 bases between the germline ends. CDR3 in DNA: TGCAGCGTTGAATCCGGGACCTCCTACGAGCAGTACTTC. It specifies CSVESGTSYEQYF.

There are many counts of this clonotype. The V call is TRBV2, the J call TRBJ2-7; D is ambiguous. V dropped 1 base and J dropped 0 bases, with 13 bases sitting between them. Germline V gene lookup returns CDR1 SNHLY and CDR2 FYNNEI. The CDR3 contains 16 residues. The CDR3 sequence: CASSEGLAESSYEQYF. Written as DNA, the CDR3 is TGTGCCAGCAGTGAAGGCCTCGCGGAGAGCTCCTACGAGCAGTACTTC. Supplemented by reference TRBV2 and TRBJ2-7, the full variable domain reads EPEVTQTPSHQVTQMGQEVILRCVPISNHLYFYWYRQILGQKVEFLVSFYNNEISEKSEIFDDQFSVERPDGSNFTLKIRSTKLEDSAMYFCASSEGLAESSYEQYFGPGTRLTVT.

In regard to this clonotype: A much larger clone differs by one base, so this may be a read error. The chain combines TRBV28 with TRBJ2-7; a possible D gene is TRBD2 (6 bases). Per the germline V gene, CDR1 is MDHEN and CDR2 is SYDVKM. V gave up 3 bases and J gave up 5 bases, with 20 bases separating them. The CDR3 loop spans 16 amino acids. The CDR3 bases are TGTGCCAGCAGTTTCCGTTCCACGGACGGAGGGCACGAGCAGTACTTC. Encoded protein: CASSFRSTDGGHEQYF.

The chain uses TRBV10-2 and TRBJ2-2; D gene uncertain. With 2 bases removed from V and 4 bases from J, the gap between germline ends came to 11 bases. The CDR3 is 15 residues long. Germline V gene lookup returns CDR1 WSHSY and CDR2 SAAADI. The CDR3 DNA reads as TGCGCCAGCAGTGAGGGTAGGGCATTCACCGGGGAGCTGTTTTTT. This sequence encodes CASSEGRAFTGELFF.

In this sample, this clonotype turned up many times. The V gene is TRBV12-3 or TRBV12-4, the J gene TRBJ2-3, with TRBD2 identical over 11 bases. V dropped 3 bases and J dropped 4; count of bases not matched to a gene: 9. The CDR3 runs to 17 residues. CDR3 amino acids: CASSFILAGVVADTQYF. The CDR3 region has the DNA TGTGCCAGCAGTTTTATACTAGCGGGAGTGGTAGCAGATACGCAGTATTTT.

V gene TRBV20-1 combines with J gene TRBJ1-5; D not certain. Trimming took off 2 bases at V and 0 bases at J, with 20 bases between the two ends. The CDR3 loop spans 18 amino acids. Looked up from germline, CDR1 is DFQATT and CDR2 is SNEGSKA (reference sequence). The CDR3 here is CSARTTVASEYSNQPQHF. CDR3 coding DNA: TGCAGTGCTAGAACTACGGTGGCATCCGAGTATAGCAATCAGCCCCAGCATTTT.

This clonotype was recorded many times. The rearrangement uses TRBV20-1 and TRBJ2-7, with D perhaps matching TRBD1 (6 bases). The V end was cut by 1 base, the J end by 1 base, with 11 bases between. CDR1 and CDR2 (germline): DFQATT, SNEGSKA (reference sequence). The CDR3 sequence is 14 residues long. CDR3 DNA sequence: TGCAGTGCTAGAGGATTTACAGGGTCCTACGAGCAGTACTTC. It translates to CSARGFTGSYEQYF.

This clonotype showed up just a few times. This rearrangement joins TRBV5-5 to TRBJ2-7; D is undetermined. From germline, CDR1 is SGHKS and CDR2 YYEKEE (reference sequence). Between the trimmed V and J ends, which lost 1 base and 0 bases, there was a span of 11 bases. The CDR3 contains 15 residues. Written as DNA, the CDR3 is TGTGCCAGCAGCTTGACAAGCGAGGTCTCCTACGAGCAGTACTTC. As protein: CASSLTSEVSYEQYF.

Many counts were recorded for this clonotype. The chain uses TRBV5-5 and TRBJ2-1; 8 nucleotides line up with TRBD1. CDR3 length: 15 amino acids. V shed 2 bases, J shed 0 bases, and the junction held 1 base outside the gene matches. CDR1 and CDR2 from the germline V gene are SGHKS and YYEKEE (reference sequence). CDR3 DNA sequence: TGTGCCAGCAGCTTACAGGGGGTCTCCTACAATGAGCAGTTCTTC. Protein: CASSLQGVSYNEQFF.

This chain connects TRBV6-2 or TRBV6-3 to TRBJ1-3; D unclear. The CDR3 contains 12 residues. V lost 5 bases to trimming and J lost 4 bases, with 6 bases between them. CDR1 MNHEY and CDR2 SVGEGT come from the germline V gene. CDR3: CASSREGNTIYF. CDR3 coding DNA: TGTGCCAGCAGTAGAGAGGGAAACACCATATATTTT.

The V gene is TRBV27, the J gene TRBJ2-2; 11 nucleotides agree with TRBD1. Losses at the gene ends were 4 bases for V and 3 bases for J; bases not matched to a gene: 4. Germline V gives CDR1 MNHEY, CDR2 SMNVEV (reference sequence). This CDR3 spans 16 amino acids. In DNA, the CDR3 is TGTGCCAGCAGTTCGGGACAGGGGGGATACACCGGGGAGCTGTTTTTT. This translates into CASSSGQGGYTGELFF.

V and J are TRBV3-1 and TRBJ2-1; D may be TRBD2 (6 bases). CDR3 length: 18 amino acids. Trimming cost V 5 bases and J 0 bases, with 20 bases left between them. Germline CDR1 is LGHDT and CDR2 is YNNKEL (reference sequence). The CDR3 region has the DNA TGTGCCAGCAGCATCCTCACCAGGCGGGAACACTCCTACAATGAGCAGTTCTTC. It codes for CASSILTRREHSYNEQFF.

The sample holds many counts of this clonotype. The CDR3 region is CASSLFVRSNSPLHF. In DNA form, the CDR3 reads TGTGCCAGCAGTTTATTTGTCCGCTCTAATTCACCCCTCCACTTT. The chain has TRBV28 and TRBJ1-6; no clear D gene. The CDR3 sequence is 15 residues long. Germline V gene sequence: CDR1 MDHEN, CDR2 SYDVKM. Trimming cost V 1 base and J 6 bases, with 10 bases left between them.

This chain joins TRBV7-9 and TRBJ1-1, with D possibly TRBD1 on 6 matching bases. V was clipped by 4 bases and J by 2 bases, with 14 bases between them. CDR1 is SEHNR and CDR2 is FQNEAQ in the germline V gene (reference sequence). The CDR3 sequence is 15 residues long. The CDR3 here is CASSSRTDYNTEAFF. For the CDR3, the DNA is TGTGCCAGCAGCTCCCGGACAGACTATAACACTGAAGCTTTCTTT.

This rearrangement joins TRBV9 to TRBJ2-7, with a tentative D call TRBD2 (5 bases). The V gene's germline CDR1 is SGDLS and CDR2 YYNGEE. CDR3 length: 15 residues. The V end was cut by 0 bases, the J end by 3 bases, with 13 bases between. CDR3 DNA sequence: TGTGCCAGCAGCGTAGATGGGAGCCCTTTCTACGAGCAGTACTTC. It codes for CASSVDGSPFYEQYF.